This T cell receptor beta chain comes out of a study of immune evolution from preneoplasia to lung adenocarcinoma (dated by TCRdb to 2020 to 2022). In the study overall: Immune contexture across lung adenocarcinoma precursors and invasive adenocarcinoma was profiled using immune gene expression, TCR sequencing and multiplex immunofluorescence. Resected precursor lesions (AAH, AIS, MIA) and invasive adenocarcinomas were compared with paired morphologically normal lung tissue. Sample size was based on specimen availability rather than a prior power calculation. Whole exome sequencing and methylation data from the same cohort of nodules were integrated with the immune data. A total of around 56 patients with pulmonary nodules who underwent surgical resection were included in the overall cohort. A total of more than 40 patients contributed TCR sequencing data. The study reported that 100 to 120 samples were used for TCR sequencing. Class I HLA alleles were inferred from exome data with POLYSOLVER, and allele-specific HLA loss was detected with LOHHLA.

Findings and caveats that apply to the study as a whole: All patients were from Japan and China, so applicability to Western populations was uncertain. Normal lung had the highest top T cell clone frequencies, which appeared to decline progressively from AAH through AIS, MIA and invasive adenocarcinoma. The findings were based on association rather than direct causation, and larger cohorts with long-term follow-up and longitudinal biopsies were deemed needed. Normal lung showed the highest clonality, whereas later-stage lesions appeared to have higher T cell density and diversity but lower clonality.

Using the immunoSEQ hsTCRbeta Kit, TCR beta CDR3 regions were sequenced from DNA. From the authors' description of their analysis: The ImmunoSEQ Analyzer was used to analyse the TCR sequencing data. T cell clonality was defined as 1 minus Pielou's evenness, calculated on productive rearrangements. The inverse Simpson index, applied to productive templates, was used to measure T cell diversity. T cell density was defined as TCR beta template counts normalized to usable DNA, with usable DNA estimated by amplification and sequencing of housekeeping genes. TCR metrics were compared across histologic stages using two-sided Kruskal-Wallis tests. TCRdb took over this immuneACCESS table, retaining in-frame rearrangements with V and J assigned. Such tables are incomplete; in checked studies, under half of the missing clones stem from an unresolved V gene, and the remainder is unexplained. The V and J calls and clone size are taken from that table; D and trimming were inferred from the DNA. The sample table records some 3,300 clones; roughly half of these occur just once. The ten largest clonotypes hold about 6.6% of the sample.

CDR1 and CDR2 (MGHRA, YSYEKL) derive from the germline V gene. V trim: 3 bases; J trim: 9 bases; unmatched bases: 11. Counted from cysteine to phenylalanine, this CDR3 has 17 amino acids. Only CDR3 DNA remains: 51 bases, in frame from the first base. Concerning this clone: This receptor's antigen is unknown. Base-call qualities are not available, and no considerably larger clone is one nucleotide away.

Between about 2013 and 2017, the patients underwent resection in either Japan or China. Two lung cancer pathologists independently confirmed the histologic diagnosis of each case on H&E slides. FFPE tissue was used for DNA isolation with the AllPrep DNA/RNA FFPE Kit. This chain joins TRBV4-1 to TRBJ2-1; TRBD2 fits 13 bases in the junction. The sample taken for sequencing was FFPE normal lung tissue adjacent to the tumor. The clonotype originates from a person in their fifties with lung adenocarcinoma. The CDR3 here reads CASSHSLAGGQYGEQFF. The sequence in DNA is TGCGCCAGCAGCCACTCACTAGCGGGGGGGCAGTACGGTGAGCAGTTCTTC.